The next 9 T cell receptor beta chains were all read from a single sample in a study of blood T cell repertoires in COVID-19. The method was immunoSEQ multiplex PCR; TCRdb's version includes in-frame clones alone and lacks a portion of them. The table has roughly 70,000 clones, roughly nine tenths seen once. Sequenced material: peripheral blood. The source of these receptors is a woman aged 50 to 65 with active COVID-19.

The genes are TRBV6-6 and TRBJ2-3; no reliable D call. Germline V gene lookup returns CDR1 MNHNY and CDR2 SVGAGI (reference sequence). Trimming took 10 bases from V and 5 from J, leaving 10 bases between them. The CDR3 is 11 residues long. The CDR3: CATTKLDTQYF. The CDR3 nucleotides read TGTGCCACAACCAAGCTAGATACGCAGTATTTT.

The genes are TRBV3-1 (or the pseudogene TRBV3-2) and TRBJ2-1; 8 nucleotides match TRBD2. There are 18 residues in the CDR3. The germline CDR1 and CDR2 sequences are LGHDT and YNNKEL (reference sequence). The junction had 7 bases not matched to a gene; V was cut back by 0 bases and J by 0 bases. Here the CDR3 reads CASSQDLTSGSSYNEQFF. As DNA, the CDR3 is TGTGCCAGCAGCCAAGACCTCACTAGCGGAAGCTCCTACAATGAGCAGTTCTTC.

CDR3 amino acids: CAIRRDYNEQFF. Here the CDR3 DNA reads TGTGCCATCAGACGGGACTACAATGAGCAGTTCTTC. V gene TRBV10-3 combines with J gene TRBJ2-1; weak D call: TRBD2 (5 bases). V was clipped by 6 bases and J by 3 bases, with 6 bases between them. Germline-derived CDR1 and CDR2 are ENHRY and SYGVKD. The length of the CDR3 is 12 residues.

In its sample, this clone was seen a few times. The chain recombines TRBV4-1 with TRBJ2-7; TRBD2 matches 7 bases. The V segment lost 9 bases and the J segment 2 bases; nucleotides outside the gene matches: 10. The CDR3 loop spans 14 amino acids. Germline CDR1 and CDR2: MGHRA and YSYEKL. The CDR3 DNA reads as TGCGCCAGTCGGCGGACTAGTAATACCTACGAGCAGTACTTC. It specifies CASRRTSNTYEQYF.

This chain connects TRBV7-2 to TRBJ2-2; 7 bases agree with TRBD2. Germline CDR1 and CDR2: SGHTA and FQGNSA. J lost 5 bases, V lost 8 bases, and 20 bases had no gene match. The CDR3 is 18 amino acids. The CDR3 DNA is TGTGCCAGCCTCCCCCTGGCTAGCGGAATAAGTTTTACCGGGGAGCTGTTTTTT. Its translation: CASLPLASGISFTGELFF.

The chain couples TRBV6-1 to TRBJ2-7; TRBD1 aligns across 7 bases. This CDR3 has 12 amino acids. Losses at the gene ends were 3 bases for V and 5 bases for J; bases not matched to a gene: 1. Germline CDR1 reads MNHNS; CDR2 reads SASEGT. The CDR3 loop reads CASSDGTDEQYF. CDR3 coding DNA: TGTGCCAGCAGTGACGGGACAGACGAGCAGTACTTC.

The V gene is TRBV28, the J gene TRBJ2-5, with TRBD2 as a possible D gene (5 bases). The V end lost 2 bases, the J end lost 2 bases, and 18 bases lay between the germline ends. The CDR3 consists of 17 residues. Per the germline V gene, CDR1 is MDHEN and CDR2 is SYDVKM. In DNA, the CDR3 is TGTGCCAGCAGTTTAAGGGCTTCGGGGTTGCGGCAAGAGACCCAGTACTTC. Its translation: CASSLRASGLRQETQYF.

This clone is a singleton in its sample. The V call is TRBV29-1, the J call TRBJ2-7, with D possibly matching TRBD2 (5 bases). This CDR3 contains 14 residues. Germline values: CDR1 SQVTM, CDR2 ANQGSEA. V was cut by 6 bases and J by 5 bases, with 20 bases left in between. CDR3 loop: CSVPGLHRADEQYF. The CDR3 bases are TGCAGCGTACCAGGACTCCACCGAGCAGACGAGCAGTACTTC.

V and J are TRBV12-3 or TRBV12-4 and TRBJ2-3; weak D call: TRBD1 (6 bases). Trimming took off 1 base at V and 6 bases at J, with 8 bases between the two ends. This CDR3 comprises 13 residues. CDR3 coding DNA: TGTGCCAGCAGTTTAGGGGGGCCGGATACGCAGTATTTT. This translates into CASSLGGPDTQYF.